The source of this TCR beta chain is a study of blood T cells in healthy people across ages. About the research overall: Template-switching capture recovered about one barcoded beta molecule per two T cells. Study-wide results and limits: Those diversity estimates obtained from one million T cells were thought to be underestimates. Age brought a roughly linear fall in TCR beta diversity measured per million T cells.

Through a sample-barcoded 5' primer and a J-beta primer mix, a second PCR was run for about 6 to 11 cycles. All cDNA molecules were each tagged by a template-switch adaptor with 12 random nucleotides. TCRdb re-called the 5' RACE reads with MiXCR, one entry per CDR3 protein. The sample has around 650,000 distinct CDR3 sequences; roughly 32% are singletons. Details on this clonotype: Its antigen is not identified.

What was sequenced was blood. This TCR was sampled from a woman of 80 years or more in good health.

The CDR3 bases are TGTGCCAGCAGTTTACTACGCAATGAGCAGTTCTTC. This encodes CASSLLRNEQFF. The V gene is TRBV7-2, the J gene TRBJ2-1; D ambiguous. V was cut by 6 bases and J by 6 bases, with 9 bases left in between. Per the germline V gene, CDR1 is SGHTA and CDR2 is FQGNSA. CDR3 length equals 12 residues.